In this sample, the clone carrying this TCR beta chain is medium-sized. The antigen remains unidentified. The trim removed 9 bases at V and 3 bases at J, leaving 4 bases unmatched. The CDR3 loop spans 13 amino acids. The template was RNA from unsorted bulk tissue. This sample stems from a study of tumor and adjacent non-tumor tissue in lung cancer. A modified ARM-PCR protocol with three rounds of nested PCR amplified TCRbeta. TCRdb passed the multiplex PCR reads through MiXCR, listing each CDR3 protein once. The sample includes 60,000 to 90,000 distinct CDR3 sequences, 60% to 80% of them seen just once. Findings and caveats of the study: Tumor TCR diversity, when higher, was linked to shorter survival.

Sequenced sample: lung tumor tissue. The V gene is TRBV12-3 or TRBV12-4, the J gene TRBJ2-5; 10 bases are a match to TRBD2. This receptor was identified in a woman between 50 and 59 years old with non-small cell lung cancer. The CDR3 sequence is CASKREGEETQYF. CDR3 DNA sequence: TGTGCCAGTAAGCGGGAGGGGGAAGAGACCCAGTACTTC.